This T cell receptor beta chain is drawn from a study of persistence of HIV-infected CD4 T cells. The CDR3 is 13 residues long. Germline CDR1 is WSHSY and CDR2 is SAAADI. After removal of 6 bases from V and 2 bases from J, the junction contained 1 base not matched to a gene. To note about this clone: Antigen: not known.

Cells were stimulated with CMV-infected fibroblast lysates at around 9.1 ug/mL. Sorted nonresponding memory CD4+ T cells were CD40L-negative, CD69-negative, CD45RO-high. Sequencing used immunoSEQ version 4 in survey mode. Measured with immunoSEQ multiplex PCR; TCRdb has only the in-frame clones, and not every one. The table has about 50,000 clones, under 85% seen once. The chain has TRBV10-2 and TRBJ2-3, with TRBD1 matching 8 bases. This receptor was obtained from an adult man with HIV who was CMV-seropositive. The sample was CD4+ T cells sorted from PBMCs after roughly 20-hour stimulation, taken from a patient who received antiretroviral therapy. This CDR3 reads CASRDRATDTQYF. The CDR3 region has the DNA TGCGCCAGCAGGGACAGGGCCACAGATACGCAGTATTTT.